This T cell receptor beta chain was recovered during a study of T cell responses to AZD1222 COVID-19 vaccine. Assay used: immunoSEQ multiplex PCR; TCRdb lists only in-frame clones, some missing. Of around 150,000 clones in the sample, approximately 89% were seen once. The clonotype comes from an adult in good health. The input for sequencing was peripheral blood, taken on day 0 of AZD1222 vaccination.

In DNA form, the CDR3 reads TGTGCCAGCAGCGTAAAGGGACTTTCATACAATGAGCAGTTCTTC. Its translation is CASSVKGLSYNEQFF. The chain joins TRBV9 to TRBJ2-1; tentative D call: TRBD2 (6 bases). Trimming pared 1 base from V and 4 bases from J, leaving 12 bases between. The CDR3 is made up of 15 amino acids. Germline V gene sequence: CDR1 SGDLS, CDR2 YYNGEE.